This TCR beta chain emerged from a study of beta chain features in type 1 diabetes. Study observations and caveats: Patients with Type 1 diabetes showed moderately but significantly shorter TCRB CDR3s in all four CD4+ subsets.

All of the isolated RNA was reverse transcribed, so expressed TCRB transcripts were sequenced. Profiled with immunoSEQ multiplex PCR; TCRdb holds only in-frame clones, not every one. The sample has 600,000 or so clones, around 12% seen once. This clone has more than one count but fewer than ten. Its antigen is currently unknown. The receptor was derived from a man younger than 45 with type 1 diabetes. The sample was naive CD4+ T cells from blood.

The CDR3 region has the DNA TGTGCCAGCAGCGTAGCCGGCAGGGATCAGCCCCAGCATTTT. This encodes CASSVAGRDQPQHF. The V and J genes are TRBV9 and TRBJ1-5, with a tentative D call TRBD1 (5 bases). V was clipped by 0 bases and J by 5 bases, with 9 bases between them. The germline CDR1 and CDR2 sequences are SGDLS and YYNGEE. The CDR3 length is 14 residues.